The T cell receptor (beta chain) under discussion was sequenced for a study of read filtering for tumor transcriptome and immune sequencing. Study as a whole: Mean patient age was about 66 years, range about 47 to 85; around 17 male, more than 11 female.

The library was built from roughly 400 ng RNA with molecular barcoded adaptors for alpha/delta and beta/gamma chains. TCRdb re-called the reads with MiXCR, one entry per CDR3 protein. The table has approximately 140,000 distinct CDR3 sequences, 13% seen once; the top ten hold 7.5% to 10%. This clonotype was found many times. The germline gives CDR1 DFQATT, CDR2 SNEGSKA (reference sequence). The CDR3 has 18 amino acids. Trimming cost V 5 bases and J 0 bases, with 26 bases left between them. The chain employs TRBV20-1 and TRBJ2-7, with a weak D call TRBD2 (6 bases). The sequenced sample was a population of CD138-negative cells sorted from bone marrow. The clonotype originates from a donor aged 40 or older with multiple myeloma. CDR3 amino acids: CSAPPNSQQTRNSYEQYF. The CDR3 coding sequence is TGCAGTGCTCCGCCCAACTCACAACAGACTAGGAACTCCTACGAGCAGTACTTC.